This T cell receptor beta chain emerged from a study of T cell repertoires in cytomegalovirus infection. Across the study: Used in the study were CMV epitopes, some recently identified and HLA-C-restricted, others well-studied and HLA-B-restricted.

This clonotype was detected only once. Its antigen is undetermined. MiXCR was run by TCRdb on the reads, yielding one entry per CDR3 protein. The table includes some 120,000 distinct CDR3 sequences, over 25% detected once. Source: CD8+ T cells from cultured PBMCs, taken from culture after CMV antigen stimulation. This receptor was identified in a human donor in good health (CMV status not recorded). Some clones in this sample may be carry-over from other donors' samples.

CDR3: CASSDMAYHYNSPLHF. CDR3 bases: TGTGCCAGCAGTGATATGGCCTACCACTATAATTCACCCCTCCACTTT. The gene calls are TRBV6-1 and TRBJ1-6, with D unresolved. Looked up from germline, CDR1 is MNHNS and CDR2 is SASEGT. This CDR3 is 16 amino acids long. V was cut by 3 bases and J by 3 bases, with 12 bases left in between.